Presented here are 22 T cell receptor beta chains from one specimen sequenced in a study of shared clonotypes between healthy human individuals. Naive CD8 populations comprised CD45RO-negative cells positively selected for CCR7, excluding terminally differentiated effector memory CD45RA+ cells. The table came from immunoSEQ multiplex PCR; TCRdb's copy has only in-frame clones and leaves some out. There are hundreds of thousands of clones in the sample; 85% to 95% occur only once, and 24% lies in the top ten. The sample comprised naive CD8+ T cells sorted from blood. The receptors were sampled from a man aged 25-40 years in good health.

This clone has a handful of counts. The chain has TRBV6-5 and TRBJ2-7, with 11 bases identical to TRBD2. The CDR3 has 14 residues. The germline V gene encodes CDR1 MNHEY and CDR2 SVGAGI. J gave up 5 bases and V 5 bases, and 5 bases lay outside the gene matches. The CDR3 sequence is CASSIAGGPNEQYF. The CDR3 nucleotides read TGTGCCAGCAGTATAGCGGGAGGGCCCAACGAGCAGTACTTC.

The chain recombines TRBV7-8 with TRBJ2-3, with 12 bases identical to TRBD2. The V gene's germline CDR1 is SGHVS and CDR2 FQNEAQ. J gave up 10 bases and V 4 bases, and 12 bases lay outside the gene matches. The CDR3 has 16 amino acids. The CDR3 loop is CASSSPSGRGFGAQYF. CDR3 nucleotide sequence: TGTGCCAGCAGCTCTCCTAGCGGGAGGGGGTTCGGTGCGCAGTATTTT.

The chain links TRBV11-2 to TRBJ2-7, with D possibly matching TRBD2 (5 bases). Trimming took off 2 bases at V and 1 base at J, with 15 bases between the two ends. From germline, CDR1 is SGHAT and CDR2 FQNNGV. CDR3 length: 16 residues. CDR3 sequence: CASSLNYGMVSYEQYF. The DNA for the CDR3 is TGTGCCAGCAGCTTAAACTACGGGATGGTTTCCTACGAGCAGTACTTC.

The chain links TRBV11-3 to TRBJ2-2, with D possibly TRBD1 on 6 matching bases. Germline assignment: CDR1 SGHNT and CDR2 YENEEA. With 0 bases removed from V and 8 bases from J, the gap between germline ends came to 10 bases. The CDR3 spans 14 residues. In nucleotides, the CDR3 is TGTGCCAGCAGCTTAGAGGGACACAAAGGGGAGCTGTTTTTT. Translated: CASSLEGHKGELFF.

This chain links TRBV7-9 with TRBJ1-1; D remains ambiguous. The CDR3 consists of 14 residues. Germline loops: CDR1 SEHNR, CDR2 FQNEAQ (reference sequence). The V end was cut by 3 bases, the J end by 1 base, with 9 bases between. CDR3 sequence reads: CASSLTGRNTEAFF. The CDR3 DNA reads as TGTGCCAGCAGCTTGACGGGGAGGAACACTGAAGCTTTCTTT.

The gene calls are TRBV7-8 and TRBJ2-2, with D unclear. The CDR3 length is 15 residues. Deletions cut 4 bases from V and 3 bases from J, with 12 bases between. Looked up from germline, CDR1 is SGHVS and CDR2 is FQNEAQ. DNA of the CDR3: TGTGCCAGCAGCTCCCCCCGGGTCCACACCGGGGAGCTGTTTTTT. It codes for CASSSPRVHTGELFF.

The chain links TRBV28 to TRBJ2-7; D unclear. CDR1 is MDHEN and CDR2 is SYDVKM in the germline V gene. V was clipped by 6 bases and J by 0 bases, with 12 bases between them. This CDR3 has 14 amino acids. The CDR3 DNA follows: TGTGCCAGCAGCCAAAGCGTGGGCTCCTACGAGCAGTACTTC. It yields the protein CASSQSVGSYEQYF.

V usage is TRBV27 and J usage is TRBJ2-7, with 8 nucleotides matching TRBD2. This CDR3 has 15 residues. After removal of 3 bases from V and 4 bases from J, the junction contained 8 bases not matched to a gene. Germline values: CDR1 MNHEY, CDR2 SMNVEV (reference sequence). The CDR3 spells CASSFYSGGGYEQYF. CDR3 DNA sequence: TGTGCCAGCAGTTTTTATTCGGGCGGGGGGTACGAGCAGTACTTC.

The chain has TRBV6-5 and TRBJ1-1, with TRBD1 as a possible D gene (5 bases). The V end lost 5 bases, the J end lost 1 base, and 8 bases lay between the germline ends. The germline V gene has CDR1 MNHEY and CDR2 SVGAGI. This CDR3 has 13 residues. The DNA of the CDR3 is TGTGCCAGCAGTGTAGGGGAGAACACTGAAGCTTTCTTT. Translated: CASSVGENTEAFF.

The CDR3 DNA follows: TGTGCCAGCAGTGAACCCCCGGAGCTAGCCAACTACGAGCAGTACTTC. It translates to CASSEPPELANYEQYF. The rearrangement links TRBV2 to TRBJ2-7; tentative D call: TRBD2 (5 bases). This CDR3 has 16 residues. CDR1 and CDR2 from the germline V gene are SNHLY and FYNNEI. The ends were cut back, 2 bases at V and 3 bases at J, with 17 bases in the middle. Full variable domain (remainder filled in from reference TRBV2 and TRBJ2-7): EPEVTQTPSHQVTQMGQEVILRCVPISNHLYFYWYRQILGQKVEFLVSFYNNEISEKSEIFDDQFSVERPDGSNFTLKIRSTKLEDSAMYFCASSEPPELANYEQYFGPGTRLTVT.

The chain uses TRBV5-1 and TRBJ2-7; 7 nucleotides align to TRBD2. The CDR3 spans 17 residues. Germline V gives CDR1 SGHRS, CDR2 YFSETQ. Trimming took 0 bases from V and 4 from J; bases not matched to a gene: 13. This chain's CDR3 is CASSLGAGLGGEYEQYF. The CDR3, as DNA: TGCGCCAGCAGCTTGGGGGCCGGACTAGGTGGGGAGTACGAGCAGTACTTC.

This clone was observed a few times. The V and J genes are TRBV5-1 and TRBJ1-1; TRBD1 agrees at 8 bases. J was trimmed by 7 bases and V by 0 bases; bases with no gene match: 11. Germline loops: CDR1 SGHRS, CDR2 YFSETQ. The CDR3 is 16 amino acids. The CDR3: CASSLALGRGQGEAFF. CDR3 coding DNA: TGCGCCAGCAGCTTGGCCTTGGGCAGGGGGCAAGGTGAAGCTTTCTTT. Looking up the rest from reference TRBV5-1 and TRBJ1-1 gives the full variable domain: KAGVTQTPRYLIKTRGQQVTLSCSPISGHRSVSWYQQTPGQGLQFLFEYFSETQRNKGNFPGRFSGRQFSNSRSEMNVSTLELGDSALYLCASSLALGRGQGEAFFGQGTRLTVV.

This clone showed up just a few times. Other DNA sequences in the same sample also yield this CDR3. The chain employs TRBV11-2 and TRBJ2-2; D not certain. Trimming removed 5 bases from V and 4 bases from J, with 5 bases in between. The length of the CDR3 is 12 residues. Germline V lookup: CDR1 SGHAT, CDR2 FQNNGV. The CDR3 sequence: CASSTSTGELFF. The CDR3 DNA reads TGTGCCAGCAGCACCTCCACCGGGGAGCTGTTTTTT.

This rearrangement joins TRBV6-5 to TRBJ1-4; D not certain. CDR3 length: 15 residues. Per germline, CDR1 MNHEY and CDR2 SVGAGI. V dropped 0 bases and J dropped 7 bases, with 12 bases sitting between them. The CDR3 DNA follows: TGTGCCAGCAGTTACTCGTTCCGGGCGGGTGAAAAACTGTTTTTT. It encodes CASSYSFRAGEKLFF.

As to this clone: The sample carries other DNA sequences with the same CDR3. The J gene is TRBJ2-5, the V gene TRBV27; no clear D gene. This CDR3 contains 11 residues. Trimming pared 4 bases from V and 4 bases from J, leaving 4 bases between. Germline CDR1 MNHEY, CDR2 SMNVEV (reference sequence). The CDR3 sequence is CASSYRETQYF. CDR3 nucleotides: TGTGCCAGCAGTTATCGAGAGACCCAGTACTTC.

The chain couples TRBV6-1 to TRBJ2-5; a possible D gene is TRBD1 (6 bases). The V gene lost 6 bases and the J gene lost 9 bases, with 14 bases spanning the gap. Germline V CDR1 and CDR2: MNHNS, SASEGT. The CDR3 contains 12 residues. The CDR3 nucleotides are TGTGCCAGCAGCGACCACAGGGAGTCCCAGTACTTC. Protein sequence: CASSDHRESQYF.

V and J are TRBV7-6 and TRBJ2-1, with 7 nucleotides matching TRBD2. Germline V gives CDR1 SGHVS, CDR2 FNYEAQ. After removal of 6 bases from V and 0 bases from J, the junction contained 8 bases not matched to a gene. The CDR3 has 16 residues. CDR3 DNA sequence: TGTGCCAGCAGGCGAACTAGGACTAGCTCCTACAATGAGCAGTTCTTC. Amino acids: CASRRTRTSSYNEQFF.

V usage is TRBV4-1 and J usage is TRBJ2-7, with 9 bases matching TRBD1. The CDR3 contains 15 residues. Germline trimming cut 4 bases from V and 3 bases from J; bases unmatched to any gene: 7. In germline, CDR1 is MGHRA, CDR2 YSYEKL. The DNA for the CDR3 is TGCGCCAGCAGCCTAGACCCGGGACAGGGCTACGAGCAGTACTTC. It yields the protein CASSLDPGQGYEQYF.

This clone was recorded once. The chain links TRBV7-9 to TRBJ1-5; possible D gene TRBD1, 6 bases. The CDR3 covers 14 residues. V lost 7 bases and J lost 5, with 15 bases in between. Germline V gives CDR1 SEHNR, CDR2 FQNEAQ (reference sequence). The CDR3 loop is CASNLGGRDQPQHF. The CDR3, as DNA: TGTGCCAGCAATCTAGGGGGGCGAGATCAGCCCCAGCATTTT.

The chain links TRBV7-2 to TRBJ2-7; D is possibly TRBD1 (6 bases). There are 12 residues in the CDR3. Between the trimmed V and J ends, which lost 3 bases and 5 bases, there was a span of 8 bases. In germline, CDR1 is SGHTA, CDR2 FQGNSA. The CDR3 nucleotides are TGTGCCAGCAGCTTGGGGGCCAACGAGCAGTACTTC. This gives the protein CASSLGANEQYF.

This sequence joins TRBV7-6 and TRBJ2-2; D possibly uses TRBD1 or TRBD2 (5 bases each). Per germline, CDR1 SGHVS and CDR2 FNYEAQ. The CDR3 spans 13 residues. Trimming removed 4 bases at V and 7 bases at J, with 10 bases between. Written as DNA, the CDR3 is TGTGCCAGCAGCTGGGGGAGCGGCGGGGAGCTGTTTTTT. Amino acid sequence: CASSWGSGGELFF.

The CDR3 DNA follows: TGTGCCAGCAGCTACAGACGAAACACTGAAGCTTTCTTT. Protein product: CASSYRRNTEAFF. This chain connects TRBV11-3 to TRBJ1-1; D uncertain. The CDR3 loop spans 13 amino acids. CDR1 is SGHNT, CDR2 YENEEA, per germline. Trimming left V 4 bases short and J 2 bases short, with 8 bases between.